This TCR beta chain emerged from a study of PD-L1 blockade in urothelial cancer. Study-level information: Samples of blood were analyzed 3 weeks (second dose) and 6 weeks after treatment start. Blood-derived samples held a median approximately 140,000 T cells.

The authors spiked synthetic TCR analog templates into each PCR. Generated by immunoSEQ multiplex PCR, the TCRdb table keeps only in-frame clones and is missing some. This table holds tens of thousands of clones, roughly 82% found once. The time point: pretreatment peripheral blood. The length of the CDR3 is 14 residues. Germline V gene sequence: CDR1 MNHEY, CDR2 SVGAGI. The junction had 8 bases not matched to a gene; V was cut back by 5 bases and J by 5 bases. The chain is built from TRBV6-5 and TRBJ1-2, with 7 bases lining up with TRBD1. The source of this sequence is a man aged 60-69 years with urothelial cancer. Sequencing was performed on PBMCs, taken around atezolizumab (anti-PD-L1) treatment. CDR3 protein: CASSRPGTDYGYTF. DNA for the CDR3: TGTGCCAGCAGTCGTCCCGGGACAGATTATGGCTACACCTTC.